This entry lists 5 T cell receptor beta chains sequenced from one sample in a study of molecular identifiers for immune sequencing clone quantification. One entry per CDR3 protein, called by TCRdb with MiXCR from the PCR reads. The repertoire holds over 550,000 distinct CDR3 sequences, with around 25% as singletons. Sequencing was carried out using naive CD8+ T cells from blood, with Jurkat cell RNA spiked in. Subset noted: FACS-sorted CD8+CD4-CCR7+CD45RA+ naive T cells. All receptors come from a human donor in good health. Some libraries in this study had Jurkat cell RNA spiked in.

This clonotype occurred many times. CDR3 sequence: CSARGQNDDTIYF. For the CDR3, the DNA is TGCAGTGCTAGAGGACAGAATGATGACACCATATATTTT. The genes are TRBV20-1 and TRBJ1-3, with D possibly being TRBD1 (5 bases). The CDR3 extends over 13 amino acids. Trimming took off 1 base at V and 8 bases at J, with 12 bases between the two ends. Germline loops: CDR1 DFQATT, CDR2 SNEGSKA (reference sequence).

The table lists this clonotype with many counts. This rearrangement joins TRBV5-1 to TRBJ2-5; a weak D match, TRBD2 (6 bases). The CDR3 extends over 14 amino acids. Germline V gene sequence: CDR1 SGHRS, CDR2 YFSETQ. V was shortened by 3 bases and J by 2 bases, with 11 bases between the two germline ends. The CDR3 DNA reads TGCGCCAGCAGCTCAATAGGGACTCAAGAGACCCAGTACTTC. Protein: CASSSIGTQETQYF.

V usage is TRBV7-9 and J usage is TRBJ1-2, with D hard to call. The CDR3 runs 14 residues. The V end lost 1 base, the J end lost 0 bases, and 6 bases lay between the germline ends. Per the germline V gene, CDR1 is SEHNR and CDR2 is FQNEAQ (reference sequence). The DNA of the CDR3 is TGTGCCAGCAGCTTAGAAGAAGCTAACTATGGCTACACCTTC. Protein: CASSLEEANYGYTF.

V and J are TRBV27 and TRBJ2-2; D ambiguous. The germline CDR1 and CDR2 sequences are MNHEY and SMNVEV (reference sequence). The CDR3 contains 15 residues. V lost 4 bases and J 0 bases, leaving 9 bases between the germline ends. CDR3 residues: CASSSMTTNTGELFF. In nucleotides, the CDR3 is TGTGCCAGCAGTTCAATGACGACGAACACCGGGGAGCTGTTTTTT.

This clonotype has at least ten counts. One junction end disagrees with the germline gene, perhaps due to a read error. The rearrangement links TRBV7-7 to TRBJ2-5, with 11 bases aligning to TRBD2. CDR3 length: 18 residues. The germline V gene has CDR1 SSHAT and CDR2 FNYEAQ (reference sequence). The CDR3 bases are TGTGCTAGCAGCCTAAAATCTAGCGGGAGGCGTGCTCAAGAGACCCAGTACTTC. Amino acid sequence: CASSLKSSGRRAQETQYF.